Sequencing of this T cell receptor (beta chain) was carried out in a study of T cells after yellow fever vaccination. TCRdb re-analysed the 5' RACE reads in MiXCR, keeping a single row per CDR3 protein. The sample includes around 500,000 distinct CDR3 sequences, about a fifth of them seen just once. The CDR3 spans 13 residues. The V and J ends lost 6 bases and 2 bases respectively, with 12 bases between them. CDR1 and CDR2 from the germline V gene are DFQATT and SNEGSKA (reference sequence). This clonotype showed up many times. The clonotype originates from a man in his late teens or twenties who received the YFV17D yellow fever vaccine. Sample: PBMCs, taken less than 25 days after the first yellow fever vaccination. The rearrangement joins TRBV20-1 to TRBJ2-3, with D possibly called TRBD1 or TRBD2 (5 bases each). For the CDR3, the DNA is TGCAGTGCCCCGGGACCCTACACAGATACGCAGTATTTT. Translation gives CSAPGPYTDTQYF.